Listed here are 17 T cell receptor beta chains from one sample, sequenced in a study of blood T cell repertoires in COVID-19. Produced via immunoSEQ multiplex PCR; TCRdb's table is partial and in-frame only. The sample contains a few hundred thousand clones, roughly 80% of which appear only once. Sequencing was performed on peripheral blood. These receptors all come from a woman under 30 with acute or convalescent COVID-19.

On this clone itself: One end of the junction does not line up with germline, which may come from a read error. This rearrangement joins TRBV7-7 to TRBJ2-3, with D perhaps TRBD1 (6 bases). The CDR3 consists of 15 residues. Germline V gives CDR1 SSHAT, CDR2 FNYEAQ (reference sequence). The CDR3 nucleotides are TGTGCTAGCAGCTTTGAGCCAGGGGAGACAGATACGCAGTATTTT. It encodes CASSFEPGETDTQYF.

CDR3 sequence (DNA): TGTGCCACTAGAAGGTCCGGGACAGGGCAAGAGACCCAGTACTTC. Translating it yields CATRRSGTGQETQYF. V is TRBV6-5 and J is TRBJ2-5, with 9 bases aligning to TRBD1. The V and J ends lost 10 bases and 2 bases, in that order; junction bases with no gene match: 11. Germline V gene lookup returns CDR1 MNHEY and CDR2 SVGAGI. The CDR3 consists of 15 residues.

J is TRBJ2-7 and V is TRBV19; D may be TRBD2 (5 bases). The CDR3 loop spans 15 amino acids. Germline-derived CDR1 and CDR2 are LNHDA and SQIVND (reference sequence). The V end lost 3 bases, the J end lost 0 bases, and 12 bases lay between the germline ends. The CDR3 nucleotides read TGTGCCAGTAGTATCGGCCCGGGAAGCTCCTACGAGCAGTACTTC. Protein sequence: CASSIGPGSSYEQYF.

In DNA form, the CDR3 reads TGTGCCAGCAGCCAAGCTAACAGGGGGCTTTCCACCGGGGAGCTGTTTTTT. As protein: CASSQANRGLSTGELFF. The chain carries TRBV4-2 and TRBJ2-2; 9 bases are shared with TRBD1. The length of the CDR3 is 17 residues. V shed 1 base, J shed 4 bases, and the junction held 7 bases outside the gene matches. CDR1 LGHNA and CDR2 YNFKEQ come from the germline V gene.

The CDR3 bases are TGTGCCAGCAGCTTGACTAGTGGTGAGCAGTTCTTC. It encodes CASSLTSGEQFF. V usage is TRBV5-6 and J usage is TRBJ2-1; the D gene is possibly TRBD2 (5 bases). CDR3 length: 12 residues. V was trimmed by 1 base and J by 9 bases, leaving 8 bases between them. Germline CDR1 and CDR2: SGHDT and YYEEEE. Based on the CDR3 plus reference TRBV5-6 and TRBJ2-1, the full variable domain is DAGVTQSPTHLIKTRGQQVTLRCSPKSGHDTVSWYQQALGQGPQFIFQYYEEEERQRGNFPDRFSGHQFPNYSSELNVNALLLGDSALYLCASSLTSGEQFFGPGTRLTVL.

This chain joins TRBV7-2 and TRBJ2-5; D may be TRBD2 (5 bases). This CDR3 spans 14 amino acids. V was pared by 1 base and J by 5 bases, with 11 bases between. CDR1 is SGHTA and CDR2 is FQGNSA in the germline V gene. The CDR3 reads CASSLGSSRETQYF. The CDR3 DNA sequence: TGTGCCAGCAGCTTAGGGTCTAGCAGGGAGACCCAGTACTTC. The variable domain in full, completed from reference TRBV7-2 and TRBJ2-5, reads GAGVSQSPSNKVTEKGKDVELRCDPISGHTALYWYRQSLGQGLEFLIYFQGNSAPDKSGLPSDRFSAERTGGSVSTLTIQRTQQEDSAVYLCASSLGSSRETQYFGPGTRLLVL.

The chain recombines TRBV9 with TRBJ2-1; TRBD2 agrees at 10 bases. V dropped 4 bases and J dropped 7; count of bases not matched to a gene: 14. CDR3 size: 17 residues. CDR1 and CDR2 from the germline V gene are SGDLS and YYNGEE. CDR3 sequence: CASSIGVGLAGDNEQFF. As DNA, the CDR3 is TGTGCCAGCAGCATTGGGGTGGGGCTAGCGGGAGATAATGAGCAGTTCTTC. Together with reference TRBV9 and TRBJ2-1, the CDR3 gives the full variable domain: DSGVTQTPKHLITATGQRVTLRCSPRSGDLSVYWYQQSLDQGLQFLIQYYNGEERAKGNILERFSAQQFPDLHSELNLSSLELGDSALYFCASSIGVGLAGDNEQFFGPGTRLTVL.

The table lists this clone with a few counts. J is TRBJ1-3 and V is TRBV6-5; D not certain. This CDR3 comprises 15 residues. The V end was cut by 4 bases, the J end by 4 bases, with 14 bases between. Germline CDR1 and CDR2: MNHEY and SVGAGI. The CDR3 here is CASSSPAAAGNTIYF. In nucleotides, the CDR3 is TGTGCCAGCAGTTCCCCTGCGGCCGCCGGAAACACCATATATTTT.

The chain combines TRBV21-1 with TRBJ2-6; whether TRBD2, the table's D call, matches the DNA was not checked. TRBV21-1 is a listed pseudogene. The CDR3 loop spans 17 amino acids. This chain's CDR3 is CASSKGTDFVEANVLTF. CDR3 bases: TGTGCCAGCAGCAAAGGGACGGACTTCGTAGAGGCCAACGTCCTGACTTTC.

The chain recombines TRBV10-3 with TRBJ2-7; no firm D call. CDR1 and CDR2 (germline): ENHRY, SYGVKD. The V end was cut by 4 bases, the J end by 3 bases, with 10 bases between. The CDR3 has 13 amino acids. The CDR3 loop reads CAISVSSDYEQYF. CDR3 bases: TGTGCCATCAGTGTTAGCAGTGACTACGAGCAGTACTTC.

The V gene is TRBV7-9, the J gene TRBJ1-2; TRBD1 is a possible D gene (6 bases). Germline V gene lookup returns CDR1 SEHNR and CDR2 FQNEAQ (reference sequence). The V end was cut by 4 bases, the J end by 2 bases, with 8 bases between. CDR3 length: 13 amino acids. The CDR3 region has the DNA TGTGCCAGCAGCTATGGACAGAACTATGGCTACACCTTC. Its protein is CASSYGQNYGYTF.

V is TRBV9 and J is TRBJ1-6, with 7 bases that match TRBD1. Germline assignment: CDR1 SGDLS and CDR2 YYNGEE. J lost 10 bases, V lost 4 bases, and 14 bases had no gene match. CDR3 length equals 16 residues. The CDR3 reads CASSRDGTAARSPLHF. CDR3 bases: TGTGCCAGCAGCCGGGATGGGACAGCAGCGCGATCACCCCTCCACTTT. The variable domain in full, with the rest retrieved from reference TRBV9 and TRBJ1-6, is DSGVTQTPKHLITATGQRVTLRCSPRSGDLSVYWYQQSLDQGLQFLIQYYNGEERAKGNILERFSAQQFPDLHSELNLSSLELGDSALYFCASSRDGTAARSPLHFGNGTRLTVT.

The chain links TRBV19 to TRBJ2-2; D is uncertain. The CDR3 is 15 residues long. Germline CDR1 reads LNHDA; CDR2 reads SQIVND (reference sequence). Trimming took off 3 bases at V and 5 bases at J, with 13 bases between the two ends. CDR3 in amino acids: CASSIGLVRTGELFF. The CDR3 DNA reads TGTGCCAGTAGTATCGGGTTAGTACGAACCGGGGAGCTGTTTTTT.

The chain uses TRBV5-4 and TRBJ2-7; 11 nucleotides align to TRBD2. The V segment lost 2 bases and the J segment 5 bases; nucleotides outside the gene matches: 3. CDR1 is SGHNT and CDR2 is YYREEE in the germline V gene (reference sequence). The CDR3 runs 14 residues. This CDR3 is CASSLLAGEDEQYF. The CDR3 nucleotides are TGTGCCAGCAGCTTACTAGCGGGAGAAGACGAGCAGTACTTC.

The chain has TRBV28 and TRBJ1-2; D perhaps matches TRBD1 (6 bases). Germline CDR1 reads MDHEN; CDR2 reads SYDVKM. V lost 6 bases and J 3 bases, leaving 11 bases between the germline ends. This CDR3 has 13 residues. The CDR3, as DNA: TGTGCCAGCAGGGTGGGGGCAGACTATGGCTACACCTTC. This gives the protein CASRVGADYGYTF.

This rearrangement joins TRBV5-6 to TRBJ2-7; D remains unclear. CDR3 size: 15 residues. The germline V gene encodes CDR1 SGHDT and CDR2 YYEEEE. V was cut by 2 bases and J by 5 bases, with 17 bases left in between. The DNA of the CDR3 is TGTGCCAGCAGCTTATTATCCTTTGGGCTCCACGAGCAGTACTTC. It is translated as CASSLLSFGLHEQYF.

This chain connects TRBV28 to TRBJ1-5, with D uncertain. The CDR3 has 11 residues. Germline CDR1 is MDHEN and CDR2 is SYDVKM. V was trimmed by 3 bases and J by 12 bases, leaving 9 bases between them. This CDR3 reads CASSFYQVQHF. In DNA, the CDR3 is TGTGCCAGCAGTTTTTACCAGGTCCAGCATTTT.